This passage covers 24 T cell receptor beta chains from one sample sequenced in a study of shared clonotypes between healthy human individuals. Clones were read by immunoSEQ multiplex PCR, and TCRdb kept only the in-frame ones, dropping some. The table shows about 460,000 clones, with approximately 80% occurring only once. The sequencing input was PBMCs. These receptors were collected from a middle-aged woman in good health. Some clones in this sample may be carry-over from other donors' samples.

A note on this clone: A read error likely explains this, since a far larger clone differs by one base. In the same sample, other DNA sequences code for this CDR3. J is TRBJ1-2 and V is TRBV5-1; D ambiguous. Per germline, CDR1 SGHRS and CDR2 YFSETQ. The length of the CDR3 is 13 residues. For the CDR3, the DNA is TGTGCCAGCAGCTTGGGCCGGGGTTCGGGCTACACCTTC. It encodes CASSLGRGSGYTF.

This clone was observed a few times. The chain links TRBV19 to TRBJ2-1; 10 positions match TRBD2. The CDR3 sequence is 15 residues long. Germline CDR1 LNHDA, CDR2 SQIVND (reference sequence). Losses at the gene ends were 6 bases for V and 6 bases for J; bases not matched to a gene: 8. The CDR3 bases are TGTGCCAGTAGCCTCCCGGGACTAGCGCTCAATGAGCAGTTCTTC. It specifies CASSLPGLALNEQFF.

The chain recombines TRBV28 with TRBJ2-7; 9 positions agree with TRBD2. The germline CDR1 and CDR2 sequences are MDHEN and SYDVKM. V dropped 5 bases and J dropped 2; count of bases not matched to a gene: 4. The CDR3 covers 14 residues. The CDR3 region is CASSRLAVPYEQYF. CDR3 coding DNA: TGTGCCAGCAGTAGACTAGCGGTCCCCTACGAGCAGTACTTC.

The chain is built from TRBV5-1 and TRBJ2-1; 8 bases align to TRBD2. Germline CDR1 and CDR2: SGHRS and YFSETQ. CDR3 size: 14 residues. V lost 4 bases, J lost 3 bases, and 3 bases stayed unmatched. The CDR3 coding sequence is TGCGCCAGCAGCGTGACTAGCGTCTACAATGAGCAGTTCTTC. It specifies CASSVTSVYNEQFF. The full variable domain, its missing parts supplied by reference TRBV5-1 and TRBJ2-1, is KAGVTQTPRYLIKTRGQQVTLSCSPISGHRSVSWYQQTPGQGLQFLFEYFSETQRNKGNFPGRFSGRQFSNSRSEMNVSTLELGDSALYLCASSVTSVYNEQFFGPGTRLTVL.

In regard to this clone: Being one base from a much bigger clone, this may be a read error. Within the sample, other DNA sequences also encode this same CDR3. The rearrangement uses TRBV6-5 and TRBJ2-1; D call uncertain. The CDR3 is 11 amino acids. The germline V and J ends were trimmed by 3 bases and 7 bases, with 4 bases remaining between them. In germline, CDR1 is MNHEY, CDR2 SVGAGI. CDR3 amino acids: CASSYLNEQFF. The CDR3 DNA is TGTGCCAGCAGTTATCTAAATGAGCAGTTCTTC.

The CDR3 nucleotides are TGCGCCAGCAGCTCCGACAGGGAGGGGACCGGGGAGCTGTTTTTT. It codes for CASSSDREGTGELFF. The chain carries TRBV5-1 and TRBJ2-2; either TRBD1 or TRBD2 may fit D (7 bases each). CDR1 is SGHRS and CDR2 is YFSETQ in the germline V gene. V shed 3 bases and J shed 5 bases, with 14 bases lying between them. This CDR3 has 15 amino acids.

In its sample, this clone was seen a few times. This chain connects TRBV28 to TRBJ1-1; D uncertain. Trimming pared 5 bases from V and 1 base from J, leaving 20 bases between. From germline, CDR1 is MDHEN and CDR2 SYDVKM. The length of the CDR3 is 17 residues. CDR3: CASSTIALGRANTEAFF. The CDR3 DNA sequence: TGTGCCAGCAGTACGATTGCCCTCGGGCGGGCGAACACTGAAGCTTTCTTT.

The rearrangement links TRBV5-6 to TRBJ2-7; D may match TRBD1 or TRBD2 (6 bases each). Germline V gives CDR1 SGHDT, CDR2 YYEEEE. V shed 4 bases and J shed 2 bases, with 13 bases lying between them. The CDR3 is made up of 14 amino acids. The CDR3: CASSLGGDTYEQYF. CDR3 sequence (DNA): TGTGCCAGCAGCCTTGGAGGGGACACCTACGAGCAGTACTTC.

This clone was found once. This may be a read error, as it is one base from a much larger clone. This sample includes further DNA sequences coding for the same CDR3. The chain joins TRBV7-9 to TRBJ1-2; D is undetermined. This CDR3 comprises 12 residues. With 1 base removed from V and 1 base from J, the gap between germline ends came to 1 base. Germline loops: CDR1 SEHNR, CDR2 FQNEAQ (reference sequence). CDR3 nucleotide sequence: TGTGCCAGCAGCTTAGATAACTATGGCTACACCTTC. Amino acid sequence: CASSLDNYGYTF.

This clone was seen only once. J is TRBJ2-7 and V is TRBV5-4, with D perhaps assigned TRBD1 or TRBD2 (7 bases each). Germline CDR1 and CDR2: SGHNT and YYREEE (reference sequence). V was pared by 0 bases and J by 2 bases, with 15 bases between. The CDR3 contains 16 residues. CDR3 amino acids: CASSLGGGQPTYEQYF. DNA of the CDR3: TGTGCCAGCAGCTTGGGGGGGGGACAGCCTACCTACGAGCAGTACTTC. The full variable domain, completed using reference TRBV5-4 and TRBJ2-7, is ETGVTQSPTHLIKTRGQQVTLRCSSQSGHNTVSWYQQALGQGPQFIFQYYREEENGRGNFPPRFSGLQFPNYSSELNVNALELDDSALYLCASSLGGGQPTYEQYFGPGTRLTVT.

This sequence joins TRBV7-2 and TRBJ1-4; 7 bases are a match to TRBD1. Germline trimming cut 5 bases from V and 4 bases from J; bases unmatched to any gene: 4. The CDR3 runs 14 residues. Germline CDR1 and CDR2: SGHTA and FQGNSA. CDR3 DNA: TGTGCCAGCAGCGACAGGGCGAATAATGAAAAACTGTTTTTT. This encodes CASSDRANNEKLFF.

The genes are TRBV28 and TRBJ1-1, with D maybe TRBD1 (5 bases). Germline V gene sequence: CDR1 MDHEN, CDR2 SYDVKM. The germline V and J ends were trimmed by 10 bases and 6 bases, with 15 bases remaining between them. The CDR3 is made up of 12 amino acids. In DNA form, the CDR3 reads TGTGCCACTCGGATAGGGGAGCCTGAAGCTTTCTTT. This codes for CATRIGEPEAFF. The full variable domain, rest sourced from reference TRBV28 and TRBJ1-1, is DVKVTQSSRYLVKRTGEKVFLECVQDMDHENMFWYRQDPGLGLRLIYFSYDVKMKEKGDIPEGYSVSREKKERFSLILESASTNQTSMYLCATRIGEPEAFFGQGTRLTVV.

The chain joins TRBV2 to TRBJ2-3; D gene uncertain. The CDR3 has 13 residues. The ends were cut back, 4 bases at V and 5 bases at J, with 10 bases in the middle. The germline V gene has CDR1 SNHLY and CDR2 FYNNEI. The CDR3 spells CASSGVERDTQYF. DNA of the CDR3: TGTGCCAGCAGTGGGGTTGAGCGAGATACGCAGTATTTT.

This chain joins TRBV27 and TRBJ2-2; D uncertain. This CDR3 region has 13 residues. Germline V gene data show CDR1 as MNHEY and CDR2 as SMNVEV (reference sequence). The germline V and J ends were trimmed by 3 bases and 3 bases, with 5 bases remaining between them. CDR3 loop: CASSFLHTGELFF. The CDR3, as DNA: TGTGCCAGCAGTTTTTTGCACACCGGGGAGCTGTTTTTT.

Notes on this clone: Germline and junction disagree at one end, which may indicate a read error. V gene TRBV7-7 combines with J gene TRBJ2-1; 13 bases are shared with TRBD2. Germline loops: CDR1 SSHAT, CDR2 FNYEAQ (reference sequence). The CDR3 loop spans 16 amino acids. This CDR3 is CASSLGTSGTYNEQFF. DNA for the CDR3: TGTGCTAGCAGCTTAGGGACTAGCGGGACCTACAATGAGCAGTTCTTC.

This chain links TRBV7-9 with TRBJ2-4; D call uncertain. CDR1 is SEHNR, CDR2 FQNEAQ, per germline (reference sequence). This CDR3 contains 14 residues. The V and J ends lost 4 bases and 8 bases respectively, with 15 bases between them. The CDR3 DNA is TGTGCCAGCAGCTCCATACTCGTGGGTGACATTCAGTACTTC. This sequence encodes CASSSILVGDIQYF.

Concerning this clone itself: At the DNA level, this CDR3 is encoded by other sequences in the same sample as well. The V gene is TRBV11-3, the J gene TRBJ2-5, with D possibly matching TRBD2 (6 bases). CDR3 length equals 14 residues. CDR1 SGHNT and CDR2 YENEEA come from the germline V gene. V was trimmed by 5 bases and J by 4 bases, leaving 14 bases between them. The CDR3 nucleotides are TGTGCCAGCAGCCCTCAGGGAGGAGGAGAGACCCAGTACTTC. Its protein product is CASSPQGGGETQYF.

The chain is built from TRBV5-1 and TRBJ2-5; TRBD2 agrees at 12 bases. CDR3 length equals 18 residues. V shed 4 bases and J 4 bases; nucleotides not matched to a gene: 14. The V gene's germline CDR1 is SGHRS and CDR2 YFSETQ. For the CDR3, the DNA is TGCGCCAGCAGCCTACCAATAATACTAGCGGGAGGCGGAGAGACCCAGTACTTC. Translation gives CASSLPIILAGGGETQYF.

As to this clone: Being one base from a much bigger clone, this may be a read error. This rearrangement joins TRBV15 to TRBJ2-1; tentatively, D is TRBD2 (6 bases). The CDR3 extends over 14 amino acids. From germline, CDR1 is LNHNV and CDR2 YYDKDF (reference sequence). V gave up 4 bases and J gave up 7 bases, with 14 bases separating them. For the CDR3, the DNA is TGTGCCACCAGCACCGACGGGGGAGTTAATGAGCAGTTCTTC. Translation gives CATSTDGGVNEQFF.

This clone appeared a single time. The chain carries TRBV19 and TRBJ1-2; 7 nucleotides agree with TRBD1. Trimming removed 3 bases from V and 4 bases from J; junction bases left unmatched: 8. The CDR3 sequence is 15 residues long. Germline V gene lookup returns CDR1 LNHDA and CDR2 SQIVND (reference sequence). The CDR3 loop reads CASSIGTDFAYGYTF. The CDR3 DNA follows: TGTGCCAGTAGTATTGGGACAGACTTCGCCTATGGCTACACCTTC.

This clone showed up just a few times. The rearrangement links TRBV5-1 to TRBJ2-5; 11 bases line up with TRBD2. Trimming at V came to 4 bases and at J to 3 bases, leaving 5 bases not matched to a gene. The germline V gene encodes CDR1 SGHRS and CDR2 YFSETQ. The length of the CDR3 is 15 residues. DNA for the CDR3: TGCGCCAGCAGCGTTAGCGGGAGGGCCGAAGAGACCCAGTACTTC. Protein sequence: CASSVSGRAEETQYF.

The V and J genes are TRBV18 and TRBJ1-1, with TRBD1 matching over 7 bases. Trimming took 10 bases from V and 1 from J; bases not matched to a gene: 6. CDR3 length: 13 residues. Germline CDR1 is KGHSH and CDR2 is LQKENI. In DNA form, the CDR3 reads TGTGCCACCCAGACAGGGTCGAACACTGAAGCTTTCTTT. Translating gives CATQTGSNTEAFF. Filled out from reference TRBV18 and TRBJ1-1, the complete variable domain reads NAGVMQNPRHLVRRRGQEARLRCSPMKGHSHVYWYRQLPEEGLKFMVYLQKENIIDESGMPKERFSAEFPKEGPSILRIQQVVRGDSAAYFCATQTGSNTEAFFGQGTRLTVV.

The rearrangement joins TRBV30 to TRBJ2-5; D tentatively reads TRBD1 or TRBD2 (6 bases each). The V end was cut by 8 bases, the J end by 5 bases, with 18 bases between. Germline V gene sequence: CDR1 GTSNPN, CDR2 SVGIG (reference sequence). CDR3 length equals 13 residues. For the CDR3, the DNA is TGTGCCAGTAGTATGGGGGGCAGGGAGACCCAGTACTTC. It encodes CASSMGGRETQYF.

V and J are TRBV6-5 and TRBJ2-5; 10 bases fit TRBD2. V dropped 3 bases and J dropped 5; count of bases not matched to a gene: 6. Germline V gene lookup returns CDR1 MNHEY and CDR2 SVGAGI. This CDR3 comprises 15 residues. In nucleotides, the CDR3 is TGTGCCAGCAGTTATTCTAGCGGGAGCGGGGAGACCCAGTACTTC. This sequence encodes CASSYSSGSGETQYF.